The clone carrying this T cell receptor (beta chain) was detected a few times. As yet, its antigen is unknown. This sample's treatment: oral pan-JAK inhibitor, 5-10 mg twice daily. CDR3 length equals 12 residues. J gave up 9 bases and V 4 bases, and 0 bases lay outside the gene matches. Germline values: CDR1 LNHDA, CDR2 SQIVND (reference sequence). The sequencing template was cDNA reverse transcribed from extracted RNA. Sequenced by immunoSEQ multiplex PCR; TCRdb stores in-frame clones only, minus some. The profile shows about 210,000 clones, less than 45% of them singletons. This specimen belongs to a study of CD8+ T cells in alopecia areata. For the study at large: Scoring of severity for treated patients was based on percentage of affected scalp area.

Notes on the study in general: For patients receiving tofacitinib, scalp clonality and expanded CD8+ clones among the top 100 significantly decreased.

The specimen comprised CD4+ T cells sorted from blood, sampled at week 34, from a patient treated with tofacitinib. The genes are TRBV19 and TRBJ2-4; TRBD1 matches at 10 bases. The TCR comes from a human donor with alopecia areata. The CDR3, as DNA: TGTGCCAGTAGTAGACAGGGGGCCATTCAGTACTTC. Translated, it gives CASSRQGAIQYF.